These 25 T cell receptor beta chains were sequenced from one sample in a study of beta chain features in type 1 diabetes. The sequenced template was cDNA made from the entire isolated RNA. The data were produced by immunoSEQ multiplex PCR, yet TCRdb's version contains in-frame clones alone and is incomplete. The sample yields roughly 500,000 clones, roughly an eighth seen once. The sample taken for sequencing was naive CD4+ T cells from blood. The receptors derive from a young woman in good health.

In its sample, this clone was seen a few times. The chain links TRBV7-9 to TRBJ2-1; no clear D. V was pared by 5 bases and J by 4 bases, with 15 bases between. The CDR3 totals 15 residues. Germline V gene lookup returns CDR1 SEHNR and CDR2 FQNEAQ (reference sequence). DNA for the CDR3: TGTGCCAGCAGCCCTATTGGAACACTATACAATGAGCAGTTCTTC. Its protein is CASSPIGTLYNEQFF.

V is TRBV7-2 and J is TRBJ1-6, with D tentatively TRBD1 (5 bases). V was shortened by 3 bases and J by 7 bases, with 7 bases between the two germline ends. Germline V gives CDR1 SGHTA, CDR2 FQGNSA. This CDR3 spans 13 amino acids. The CDR3 loop reads CASSLGPNSPLHF. For the CDR3, the DNA is TGTGCCAGCAGCTTGGGGCCCAATTCACCCCTCCACTTT.

A few counts support this clone. Within the sample, other DNA sequences also encode this same CDR3. This chain uses TRBV18 with TRBJ2-5; no firm D call. Germline loops: CDR1 KGHSH, CDR2 LQKENI. Trimming removed 5 bases at V and 5 bases at J, with 9 bases between. This CDR3 is 12 amino acids long. The CDR3 loop reads CASSRLGETQYF. The CDR3 nucleotides are TGTGCCAGCTCAAGATTGGGTGAGACCCAGTACTTC.

This clone was found a few times. The rearrangement uses TRBV7-2 and TRBJ2-1, with D unclear. The CDR3 contains 13 residues. Trimming cost V 1 base and J 10 bases, with 11 bases left between them. Germline V gene sequence: CDR1 SGHTA, CDR2 FQGNSA. CDR3 DNA: TGTGCCAGCAGCTTAGGACCGATAGGGGAGCAGTTCTTC. Translation gives CASSLGPIGEQFF. The full variable domain, in which reference TRBV7-2 and TRBJ2-1 provide the parts outside the CDR3, is GAGVSQSPSNKVTEKGKDVELRCDPISGHTALYWYRQSLGQGLEFLIYFQGNSAPDKSGLPSDRFSAERTGGSVSTLTIQRTQQEDSAVYLCASSLGPIGEQFFGPGTRLTVL.

The chain is built from TRBV27 and TRBJ1-6; D is ambiguous. Per the germline V gene, CDR1 is MNHEY and CDR2 is SMNVEV (reference sequence). CDR3 length equals 16 residues. The germline V and J ends were trimmed by 0 bases and 10 bases, with 16 bases remaining between them. CDR3 sequence reads: CASSLSVGLGGSPLHF. As DNA, the CDR3 is TGTGCCAGCAGTTTATCTGTGGGATTGGGTGGATCACCCCTCCACTTT.

There are a few counts of this clone. The chain recombines TRBV5-1 with TRBJ1-3; D not resolved. CDR1 and CDR2 (germline): SGHRS, YFSETQ. V shed 0 bases and J shed 3 bases, with 10 bases lying between them. The CDR3 contains 15 residues. This CDR3 reads CASSLVADVGNTIYF. CDR3 sequence (DNA): TGCGCCAGCAGCTTGGTTGCGGATGTTGGAAACACCATATATTTT.

This clone has a handful of counts. The chain has TRBV29-1 and TRBJ2-1, with D uncertain. V lost 1 base and J lost 3, with 19 bases in between. Germline CDR1 and CDR2: SQVTM and ANQGSEA. This CDR3 is 17 amino acids long. CDR3 residues: CSVEGPLTRFLYNEQFF. CDR3 bases: TGCAGCGTTGAAGGGCCTCTGACGAGGTTCCTCTACAATGAGCAGTTCTTC.

This chain links TRBV28 with TRBJ1-2; D is unclear. This CDR3 comprises 12 residues. CDR1 MDHEN and CDR2 SYDVKM come from the germline V gene. V dropped 0 bases and J dropped 9 bases, with 8 bases sitting between them. CDR3 sequence (DNA): TGTGCCAGCAGTTTATGGGCGGGGAGCTACACCTTC. Amino acid sequence: CASSLWAGSYTF.

This clone has more than one count but fewer than ten. The chain links TRBV29-1 to TRBJ2-6; maybe TRBD2 (5 bases). The V gene's germline CDR1 is SQVTM and CDR2 ANQGSEA. V lost 4 bases to trimming and J lost 0 bases, with 7 bases between them. The CDR3 is made up of 14 amino acids. The CDR3 region is CSVGETSGANVLTF. The CDR3, as DNA: TGCAGCGTTGGGGAGACCTCTGGGGCCAACGTCCTGACTTTC.

Only a few counts were recorded for this clone. The chain employs TRBV29-1 and TRBJ2-1; D possibly corresponds to TRBD2 (6 bases). V was shortened by 3 bases and J by 7 bases, with 13 bases between the two germline ends. CDR1 is SQVTM, CDR2 ANQGSEA, per germline. The CDR3 consists of 13 residues. The CDR3 spells CSVERGTGNEQFF. Here the CDR3 DNA reads TGCAGCGTTGAGCGCGGGACCGGGAATGAGCAGTTCTTC.

The rearrangement links TRBV7-6 to TRBJ2-3, with 11 bases lining up with TRBD2. J was trimmed by 2 bases and V by 2 bases; bases with no gene match: 3. In germline, CDR1 is SGHVS, CDR2 FNYEAQ. The CDR3 loop spans 16 amino acids. The CDR3 region is CASSLRLAGSTDTQYF. The CDR3 DNA reads TGTGCCAGCAGCTTACGACTAGCGGGGTCCACAGATACGCAGTATTTT.

This chain uses TRBV28 with TRBJ1-1, with D hard to call. Germline V gene lookup returns CDR1 MDHEN and CDR2 SYDVKM. The CDR3 has 12 amino acids. V was shortened by 6 bases and J by 5 bases, with 10 bases between the two germline ends. The CDR3 nucleotides are TGTGCCAGCAGCTCGACCGCTACTGAAGCTTTCTTT. Amino acids: CASSSTATEAFF.

The chain has TRBV9 and TRBJ1-1, with TRBD1 matching over 11 bases. CDR3 length equals 16 residues. CDR1 and CDR2 (germline): SGDLS, YYNGEE. V dropped 4 bases and J dropped 3; count of bases not matched to a gene: 8. The CDR3 DNA follows: TGTGCCAGCAGCTCTGCCCCGGGACAGGGGGACACTGAAGCTTTCTTT. Its translation: CASSSAPGQGDTEAFF.

This chain links TRBV7-6 with TRBJ1-4; 8 nucleotides line up with TRBD1. The V gene's germline CDR1 is SGHVS and CDR2 FNYEAQ. This CDR3 contains 13 residues. J was trimmed by 7 bases and V by 8 bases; bases with no gene match: 6. The CDR3 protein is CASEAGGGEKLFF. The CDR3 DNA is TGTGCCAGCGAAGCAGGGGGCGGTGAAAAACTGTTTTTT.

In this sample, this clone turned up a few times. The CDR3, as DNA: TGTGCCAGCAGCCTCATGGACAGTTTCAGCTACGAGCAGTACGTC. Translated: CASSLMDSFSYEQYV. The chain joins TRBV7-2 to TRBJ2-7, with D tentatively TRBD1 (6 bases). The CDR3 has 15 amino acids. The V end lost 5 bases, the J end lost 3 bases, and 17 bases lay between the germline ends. The germline V gene has CDR1 SGHTA and CDR2 FQGNSA.

This clone occurred a few times. This chain joins TRBV6-1 and TRBJ2-7; TRBD2 is a possible D gene (5 bases). CDR1 is MNHNS and CDR2 is SASEGT in the germline V gene. The V and J ends lost 1 base and 2 bases respectively, with 12 bases between them. This CDR3 has 15 amino acids. The CDR3 sequence is CASSEGAETTYEQYF. CDR3 nucleotides: TGTGCCAGCAGTGAAGGGGCTGAGACTACCTACGAGCAGTACTTC.

This chain uses TRBV4-2 with TRBJ1-4; 9 nucleotides match TRBD1. The V and J ends lost 4 bases and 6 bases, in that order; junction bases with no gene match: 6. CDR1 and CDR2 from the germline V gene are LGHNA and YNFKEQ. The CDR3 runs to 15 residues. The chain's CDR3 is CASSLPGTGYEKLFF. The CDR3, as DNA: TGTGCCAGCAGCCTACCCGGGACAGGGTATGAAAAACTGTTTTTT.

In this sample, this clone turned up a few times. This chain uses TRBV25-1 with TRBJ1-6, with D perhaps TRBD1 (5 bases). The CDR3 runs to 15 residues. V was clipped by 6 bases and J by 1 base, with 10 bases between them. In germline, CDR1 is MGHDK, CDR2 SYGVNS. The CDR3, as DNA: TGTGCCAGCAGAAGCCGGGGGTCCTATAATTCACCCCTCCACTTT. This encodes CASRSRGSYNSPLHF.

This clone was counted a few times. The chain has TRBV2 and TRBJ1-1; no definite D call. With 7 bases removed from V and 1 base from J, the gap between germline ends came to 10 bases. The CDR3 spans 13 residues. Germline assignment: CDR1 SNHLY and CDR2 FYNNEI. CDR3 bases: TGTGCCAGCACGGTGCAGACGAACACTGAAGCTTTCTTT. This sequence encodes CASTVQTNTEAFF. Using reference TRBV2 and TRBJ1-1 for the parts outside the CDR3, the full variable domain is EPEVTQTPSHQVTQMGQEVILRCVPISNHLYFYWYRQILGQKVEFLVSFYNNEISEKSEIFDDQFSVERPDGSNFTLKIRSTKLEDSAMYFCASTVQTNTEAFFGQGTRLTVV.

This clone has more than one count but fewer than ten. J is TRBJ2-5 and V is TRBV9; D is tentatively TRBD1 or TRBD2 (7 bases each). CDR3 length equals 17 residues. Germline loops: CDR1 SGDLS, CDR2 YYNGEE. Trimming stripped 0 bases from V and 5 bases from J, with 20 bases between. The CDR3 sequence: CASSVGRAGGGKETQYF. The CDR3 region has the DNA TGTGCCAGCAGCGTAGGGAGGGCAGGGGGAGGGAAGGAGACCCAGTACTTC.

This clone occurred a few times. The chain is built from TRBV28 and TRBJ1-2, with a weak D call TRBD1 (5 bases). The V gene's germline CDR1 is MDHEN and CDR2 SYDVKM. The CDR3 is 14 amino acids. V was clipped by 3 bases and J by 4 bases, with 12 bases between them. The CDR3 sequence is CASSLGQMTYGYTF. CDR3 DNA sequence: TGTGCCAGCAGTTTGGGGCAAATGACCTATGGCTACACCTTC.

This clone was counted a few times. This chain links TRBV7-3 with TRBJ2-5, with D unclear. CDR1 and CDR2 (germline): SGHTA, FQGTGA. The CDR3 has 15 amino acids. V was shortened by 1 base and J by 1 base, with 10 bases between the two germline ends. CDR3 nucleotides: TGTGCCAGCAGCTTAAGAGGCGGAGCCCAAGAGACCCAGTACTTC. Translation: CASSLRGGAQETQYF.

This clone was counted a few times. The rearrangement links TRBV5-1 to TRBJ1-3; D is uncertain. The V and J ends lost 0 bases and 4 bases respectively, with 14 bases between them. CDR1 and CDR2 from the germline V gene are SGHRS and YFSETQ. This CDR3 is built from 16 residues. DNA of the CDR3: TGCGCCAGCAGCTTGGTTCCTGGACGGATGGGAAACACCATATATTTT. It codes for CASSLVPGRMGNTIYF.

This clone was detected only a few times. This chain uses TRBV4-2 with TRBJ2-7, with D possibly being TRBD2 (6 bases). The length of the CDR3 is 16 residues. The V and J ends lost 4 bases and 2 bases respectively, with 18 bases between them. The germline CDR1 and CDR2 sequences are LGHNA and YNFKEQ. CDR3 sequence: CASSPRRVSGPYEQYF. As DNA, the CDR3 is TGTGCCAGCAGCCCTCGAAGGGTTAGCGGCCCCTACGAGCAGTACTTC.

This clone was counted between two and nine times. V is TRBV5-1 and J is TRBJ2-6; D is unresolved. The CDR3 loop spans 16 amino acids. V was trimmed by 1 base and J by 0 bases, leaving 8 bases between them. The germline V gene encodes CDR1 SGHRS and CDR2 YFSETQ. CDR3 sequence: CASSLLFSSGANVLTF. The CDR3 DNA follows: TGCGCCAGCAGCTTGCTGTTTTCCTCTGGGGCCAACGTCCTGACTTTC.